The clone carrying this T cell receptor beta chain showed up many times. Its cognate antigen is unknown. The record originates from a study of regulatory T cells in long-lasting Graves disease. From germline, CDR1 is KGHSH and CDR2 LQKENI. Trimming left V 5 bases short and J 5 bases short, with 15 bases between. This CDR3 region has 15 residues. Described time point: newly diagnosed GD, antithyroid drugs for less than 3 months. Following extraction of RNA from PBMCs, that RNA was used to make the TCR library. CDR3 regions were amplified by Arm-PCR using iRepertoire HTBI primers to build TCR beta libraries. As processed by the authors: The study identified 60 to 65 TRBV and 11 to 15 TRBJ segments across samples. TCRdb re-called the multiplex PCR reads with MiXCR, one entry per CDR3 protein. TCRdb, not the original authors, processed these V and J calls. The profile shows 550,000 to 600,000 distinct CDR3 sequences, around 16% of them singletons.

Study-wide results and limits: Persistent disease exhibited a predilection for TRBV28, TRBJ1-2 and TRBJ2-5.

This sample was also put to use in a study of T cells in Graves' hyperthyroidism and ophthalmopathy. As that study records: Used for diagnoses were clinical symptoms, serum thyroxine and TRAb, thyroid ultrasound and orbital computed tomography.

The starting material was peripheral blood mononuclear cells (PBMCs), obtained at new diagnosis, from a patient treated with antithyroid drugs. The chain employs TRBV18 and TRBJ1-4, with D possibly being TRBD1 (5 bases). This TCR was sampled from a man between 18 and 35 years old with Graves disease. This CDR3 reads CASSNGWDANEKLFF. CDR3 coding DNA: TGTGCCAGCTCAAATGGGTGGGACGCGAATGAAAAACTGTTTTTT.